Detailed here is one TCR beta chain. Its antigen is unknown. The PCR employed 60 Vbeta primers together with 13 Jbeta primers. Here immunoSEQ multiplex PCR was the method, and the copy in TCRdb shows in-frame clones only, minus some. The sample data list roughly 120,000 clones. The sample originates from a study of cytomegalovirus exposure and HLA in healthy donors. The overall study: There were 100 million to 130 million unique TCR beta sequences, drawn from 150 million to 200 million T cells, in an earlier analysis. Study findings and constraints: In vitro, a few CMV-associated chains proved specific for CMV antigens.

CDR1 and CDR2 (germline): WNHNN, SYGVQD (reference sequence). The CDR3 is 15 amino acids. The ends lost 4 bases at V and 4 bases at J; junction bases unmatched: 5. This sequence joins TRBV10-1 and TRBJ2-1; TRBD2 aligns across 9 bases. Sequenced material: PBMCs. The TCR sequence derives from a man aged 25-45 years in good health and CMV-seronegative. This chain's CDR3 is CASSVLAGRYNEQFF. CDR3 bases: TGCGCCAGCAGTGTCCTAGCGGGAAGATACAATGAGCAGTTCTTC.